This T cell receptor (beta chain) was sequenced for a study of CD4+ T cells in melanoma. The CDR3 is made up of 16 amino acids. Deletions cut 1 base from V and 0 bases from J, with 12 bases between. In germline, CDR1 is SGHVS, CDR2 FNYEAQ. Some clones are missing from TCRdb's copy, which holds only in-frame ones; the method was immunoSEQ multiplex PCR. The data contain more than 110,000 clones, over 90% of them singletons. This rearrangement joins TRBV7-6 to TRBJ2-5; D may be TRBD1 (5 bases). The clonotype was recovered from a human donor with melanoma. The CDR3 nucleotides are TGTGCCAGCAGCTTAGAAACTCCAGGGTACCAAGAGACCCAGTACTTC. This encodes CASSLETPGYQETQYF.